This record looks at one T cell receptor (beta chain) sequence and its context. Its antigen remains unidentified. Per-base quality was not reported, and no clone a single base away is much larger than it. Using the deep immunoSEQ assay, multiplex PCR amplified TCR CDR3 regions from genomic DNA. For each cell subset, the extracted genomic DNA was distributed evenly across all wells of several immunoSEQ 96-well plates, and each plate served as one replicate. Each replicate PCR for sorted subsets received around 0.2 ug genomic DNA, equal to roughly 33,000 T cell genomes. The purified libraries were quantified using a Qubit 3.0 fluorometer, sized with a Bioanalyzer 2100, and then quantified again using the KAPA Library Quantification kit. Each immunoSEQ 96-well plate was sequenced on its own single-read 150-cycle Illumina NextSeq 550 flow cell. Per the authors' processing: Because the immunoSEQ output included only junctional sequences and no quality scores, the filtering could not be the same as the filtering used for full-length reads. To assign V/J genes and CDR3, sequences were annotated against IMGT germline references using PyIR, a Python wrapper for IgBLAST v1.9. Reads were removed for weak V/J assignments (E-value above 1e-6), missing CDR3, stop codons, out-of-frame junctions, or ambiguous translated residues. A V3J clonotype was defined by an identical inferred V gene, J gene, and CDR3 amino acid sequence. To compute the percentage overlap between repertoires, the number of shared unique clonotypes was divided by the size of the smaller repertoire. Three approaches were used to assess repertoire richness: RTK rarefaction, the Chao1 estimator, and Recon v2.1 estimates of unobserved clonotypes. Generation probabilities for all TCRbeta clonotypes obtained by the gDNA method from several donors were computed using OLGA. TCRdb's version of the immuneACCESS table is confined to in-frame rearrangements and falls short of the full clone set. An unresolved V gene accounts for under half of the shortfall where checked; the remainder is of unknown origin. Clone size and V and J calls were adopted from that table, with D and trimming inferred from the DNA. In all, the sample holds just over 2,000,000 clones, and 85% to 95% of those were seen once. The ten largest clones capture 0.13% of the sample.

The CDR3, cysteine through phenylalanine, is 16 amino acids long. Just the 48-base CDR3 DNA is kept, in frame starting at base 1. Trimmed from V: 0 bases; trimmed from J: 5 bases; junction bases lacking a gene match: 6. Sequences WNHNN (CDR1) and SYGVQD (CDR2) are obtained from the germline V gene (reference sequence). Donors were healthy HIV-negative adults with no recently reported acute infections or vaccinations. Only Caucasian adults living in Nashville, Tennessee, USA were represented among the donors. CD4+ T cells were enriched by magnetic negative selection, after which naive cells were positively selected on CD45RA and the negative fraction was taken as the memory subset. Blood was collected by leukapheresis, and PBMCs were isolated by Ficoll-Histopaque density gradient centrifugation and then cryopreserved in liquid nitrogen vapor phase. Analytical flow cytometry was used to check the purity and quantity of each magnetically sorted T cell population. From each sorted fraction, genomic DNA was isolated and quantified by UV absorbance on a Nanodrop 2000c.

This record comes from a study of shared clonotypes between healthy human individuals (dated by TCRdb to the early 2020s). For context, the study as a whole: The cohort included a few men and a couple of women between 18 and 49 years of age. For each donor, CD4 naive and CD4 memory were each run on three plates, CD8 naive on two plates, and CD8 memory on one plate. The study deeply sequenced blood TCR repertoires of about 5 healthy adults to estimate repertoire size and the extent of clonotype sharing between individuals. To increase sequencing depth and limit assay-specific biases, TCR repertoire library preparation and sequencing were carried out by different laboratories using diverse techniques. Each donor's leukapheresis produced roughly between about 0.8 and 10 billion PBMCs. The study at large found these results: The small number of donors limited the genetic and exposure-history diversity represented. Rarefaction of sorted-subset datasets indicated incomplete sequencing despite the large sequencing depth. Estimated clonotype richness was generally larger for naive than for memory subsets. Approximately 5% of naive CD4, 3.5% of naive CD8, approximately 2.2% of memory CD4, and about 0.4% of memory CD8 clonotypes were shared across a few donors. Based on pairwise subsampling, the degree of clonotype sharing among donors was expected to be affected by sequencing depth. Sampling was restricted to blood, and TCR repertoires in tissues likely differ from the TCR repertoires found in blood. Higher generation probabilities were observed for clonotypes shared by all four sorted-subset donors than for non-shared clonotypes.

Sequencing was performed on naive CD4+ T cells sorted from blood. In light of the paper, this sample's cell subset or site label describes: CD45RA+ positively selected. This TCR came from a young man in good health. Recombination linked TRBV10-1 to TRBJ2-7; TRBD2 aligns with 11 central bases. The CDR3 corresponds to CASSESLAGGMDEQYF. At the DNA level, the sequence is TGCGCCAGCAGTGAGTCGCTAGCGGGAGGAATGGACGAGCAGTACTTC.